This T cell receptor beta chain was documented in a study of cytomegalovirus exposure and HLA in healthy donors. Findings and caveats of the study: According to reports, the classifier identified cytomegalovirus status with high specificity and sensitivity. There were some 150 TCR beta chains listed as cytomegalovirus-associated.

Measured with immunoSEQ multiplex PCR; TCRdb has only the in-frame clones, and not every one. The sample has 130,000 or so clones, around 90% seen once. As regards this clone: Antigen: not known.

Trimming removed 3 bases from V and 6 bases from J, with 11 bases in between. Per the germline V gene, CDR1 is MGHDK and CDR2 is SYGVNS. The length of the CDR3 is 13 residues. Sequencing was performed on PBMCs. The chain uses TRBV25-1 and TRBJ1-2, with D possibly TRBD1 on 5 matching bases. The source of this sequence is a woman aged 18 to 35 in good health and CMV-seronegative. CDR3 residues: CASSEGQLDGYTF. CDR3 DNA sequence: TGTGCCAGCAGTGAGGGGCAGTTGGATGGCTACACCTTC.